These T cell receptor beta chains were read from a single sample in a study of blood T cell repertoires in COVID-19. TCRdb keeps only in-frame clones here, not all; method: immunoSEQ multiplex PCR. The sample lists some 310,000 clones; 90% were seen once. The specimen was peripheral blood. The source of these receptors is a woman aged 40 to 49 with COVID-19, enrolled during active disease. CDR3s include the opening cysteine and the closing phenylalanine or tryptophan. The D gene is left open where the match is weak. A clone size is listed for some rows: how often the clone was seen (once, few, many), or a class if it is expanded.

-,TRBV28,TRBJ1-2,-,CASSYYYGYTF,TGTGCCAGCAGCTATTACTATGGCTACACCTTC
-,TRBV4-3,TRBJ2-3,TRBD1,CASSLQGASTDTQYF,TGCGCCAGCAGCTTACAGGGGGCGAGCACAGATACGCAGTATTTT
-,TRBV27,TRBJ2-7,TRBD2,CASRKGLAGEGYF,TGTGCCAGCAGGAAGGGACTAGCGGGAGAAGGGTACTTC
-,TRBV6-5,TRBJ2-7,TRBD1,CASSGTGLPYEQYF,TGTGCCAGCAGCGGGACAGGGCTTCCCTACGAGCAGTACTTC
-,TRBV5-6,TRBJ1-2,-,CASSLGGQGSYTF,TGTGCCAGCAGCTTGGGCGGGCAGGGGAGCTACACCTTC
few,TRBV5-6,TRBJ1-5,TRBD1,CASSSDRGSNQPQHF,TGTGCCAGCAGCTCTGACAGGGGGAGCAATCAGCCCCAGCATTTT
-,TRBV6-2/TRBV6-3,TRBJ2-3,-,CASSYQEQTDTQYF,TGTGCCAGCAGTTACCAGGAACAAACAGATACGCAGTATTTT
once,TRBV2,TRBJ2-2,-,CASSADYSLTGIDTGELFF,TGTGCCAGCAGCGCCGACTACTCTCTTACAGGGATTGACACCGGGGAGCTGTTTTTT
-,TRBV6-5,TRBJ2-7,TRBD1,CASRPGQGAYEQYF,TGTGCCAGCCGACCGGGACAGGGGGCCTACGAGCAGTACTTC
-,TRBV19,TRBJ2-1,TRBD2,CASSIGLAGAHSHYNEQFF,TGTGCCAGTAGTATAGGGCTAGCGGGGGCCCATTCCCACTACAATGAGCAGTTCTTC
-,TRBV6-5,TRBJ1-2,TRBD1,CASSATGQGNYGYTF,TGTGCCAGCAGCGCGACGGGACAGGGAAACTATGGCTACACCTTC
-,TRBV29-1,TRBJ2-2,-,CSVDRGNTGELFF,TGCAGCGTTGACCGGGGTAACACCGGGGAGCTGTTTTTT
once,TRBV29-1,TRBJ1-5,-,CSVATGSNQPQHF,TGCAGCGTTGCTACAGGCTCCAATCAGCCCCAGCATTTT
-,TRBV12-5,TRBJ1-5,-,CVVPYFNQPQHF,TGTGTTGTTCCATACTTTAATCAGCCCCAGCATTTT
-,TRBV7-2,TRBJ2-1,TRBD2,CASSLAGGNHNEQFF,TGTGCCAGCAGCTTAGCGGGAGGGAACCACAATGAGCAGTTCTTC
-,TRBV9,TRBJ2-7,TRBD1,CASSVGGQGAHEQYF,TGTGCCAGCAGCGTTGGAGGACAGGGGGCCCACGAGCAGTACTTC
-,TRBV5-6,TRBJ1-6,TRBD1,CASSKPGQGNSPLHF,TGTGCCAGCAGCAAGCCGGGACAGGGGAATTCACCCCTCCACTTT
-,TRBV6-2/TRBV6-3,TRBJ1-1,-,CASSYPNWTLLNTEAFF,TGTGCCAGCAGTTACCCAAATTGGACACTTTTGAACACTGAAGCTTTCTTT
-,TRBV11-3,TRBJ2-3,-,CASSLDWSSVTQYF,TGTGCCAGCAGCTTAGATTGGTCCTCGGTTACGCAGTATTTT
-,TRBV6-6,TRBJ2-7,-,CASSPVGGEQYF,TGTGCCAGCAGCCCCGTGGGGGGCGAGCAGTACTTC
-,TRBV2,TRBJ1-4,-,CAHPGGRNNEKLFF,TGTGCCCACCCGGGGGGGCGGAATAATGAAAAACTGTTTTTT
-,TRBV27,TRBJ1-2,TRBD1,CASSLSQGSRQNGYTF,TGTGCCAGCAGTTTATCACAGGGGTCCAGGCAAAATGGCTACACCTTC
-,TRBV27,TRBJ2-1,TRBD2,CASSLGLAGGLLLYNEQFF,TGTGCCAGCAGTTTAGGACTAGCGGGGGGCCTCCTCCTCTACAATGAGCAGTTCTTC
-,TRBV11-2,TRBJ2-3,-,CASSLVRFSTDTQYF,TGTGCCAGCAGCTTAGTGCGGTTTAGCACAGATACGCAGTATTTT
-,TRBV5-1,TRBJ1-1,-,CASSLEPIRNTEAFF,TGCGCCAGCAGCTTGGAACCCATCAGGAACACTGAAGCTTTCTTT
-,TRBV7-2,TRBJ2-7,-,CASSLVTGAYEQYF,TGTGCCAGCAGCTTAGTGACGGGTGCCTACGAGCAGTACTTC
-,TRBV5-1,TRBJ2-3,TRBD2,CASRRGGAPDTQYF,TGCGCCAGCAGGCGCGGGGGGGCCCCAGATACGCAGTATTTT
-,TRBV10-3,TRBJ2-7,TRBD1,CAISGPLDRGSYEQYF,TGTGCCATCAGCGGCCCATTAGACAGGGGATCCTACGAGCAGTACTTC
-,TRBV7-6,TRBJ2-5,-,CASSLGVQGEETQYF,TGTGCCAGCAGCTTAGGAGTGCAGGGCGAAGAGACCCAGTACTTC
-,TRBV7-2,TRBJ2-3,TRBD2,CASSLATSGSTDTQYF,TGTGCCAGCAGCTTAGCGACTAGCGGGAGCACAGATACGCAGTATTTT
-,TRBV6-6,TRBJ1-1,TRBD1,CASSRSTGATEAFF,TGTGCCAGCAGTCGATCCACAGGGGCCACTGAAGCTTTCTTT
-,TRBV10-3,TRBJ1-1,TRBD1,CASEEIQGASFF,TGTGCCTCAGAAGAAATACAGGGGGCATCTTTCTTT
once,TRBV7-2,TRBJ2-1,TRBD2,CASSLDSGGYNEQFF,TGTGCCAGCAGCTTAGACAGCGGGGGGTACAATGAGCAGTTCTTC
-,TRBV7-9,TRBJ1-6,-,CASSLGGGDSPLHF,TGTGCCAGCAGCTTAGGAGGAGGTGATTCACCCCTCCACTTT
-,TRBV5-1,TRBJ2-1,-,CASSITGSPSQYNEQFF,TGCGCCAGCAGCATTACAGGGAGCCCGTCCCAATACAATGAGCAGTTCTTC
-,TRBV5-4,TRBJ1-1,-,CASSPYGGGNTEAFF,TGTGCCAGCAGCCCCTACGGGGGTGGGAACACTGAAGCTTTCTTT
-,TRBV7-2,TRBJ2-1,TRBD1,CASSLDNRGVEQFF,TGTGCCAGCAGCTTAGATAACAGGGGCGTTGAGCAGTTCTTC
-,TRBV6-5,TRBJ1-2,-,CASSFQGYGYTF,TGTGCCAGCAGTTTCCAGGGGTATGGCTACACCTTC
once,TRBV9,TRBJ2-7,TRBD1,CASSPRTGPSYEQYF,TGTGCCAGCAGCCCGCGGACAGGGCCCTCCTACGAGCAGTACTTC
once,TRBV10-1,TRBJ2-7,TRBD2,CASSVSMGGREQYF,TGCGCCAGCAGTGTGAGCATGGGGGGGAGGGAGCAGTACTTC